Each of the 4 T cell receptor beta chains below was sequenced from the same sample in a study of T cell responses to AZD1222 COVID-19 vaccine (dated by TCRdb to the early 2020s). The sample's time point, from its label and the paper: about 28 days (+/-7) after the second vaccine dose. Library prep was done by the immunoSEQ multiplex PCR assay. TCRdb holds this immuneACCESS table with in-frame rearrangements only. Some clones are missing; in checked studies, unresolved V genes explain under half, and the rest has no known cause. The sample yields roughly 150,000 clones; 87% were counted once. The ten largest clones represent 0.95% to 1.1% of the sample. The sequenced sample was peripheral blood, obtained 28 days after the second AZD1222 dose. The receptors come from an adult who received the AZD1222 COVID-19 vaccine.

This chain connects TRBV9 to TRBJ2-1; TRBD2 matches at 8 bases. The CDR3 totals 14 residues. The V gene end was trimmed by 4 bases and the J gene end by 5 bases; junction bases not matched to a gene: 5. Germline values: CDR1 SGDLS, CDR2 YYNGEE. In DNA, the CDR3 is TGTGCCAGCAGCTCCCGTAGCGGGAACAATGAGCAGTTCTTC. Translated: CASSSRSGNNEQFF.

CDR3 region: CASSPVMGAVGTGELFF. The CDR3 DNA follows: TGTGCCAGCTCCCCTGTGATGGGCGCGGTTGGCACCGGGGAGCTGTTTTTT. V is TRBV18 and J is TRBJ2-2; D call uncertain. The CDR3 length is 17 residues. Trimming removed 6 bases at V and 4 bases at J, with 21 bases between. Per the germline V gene, CDR1 is KGHSH and CDR2 is LQKENI.

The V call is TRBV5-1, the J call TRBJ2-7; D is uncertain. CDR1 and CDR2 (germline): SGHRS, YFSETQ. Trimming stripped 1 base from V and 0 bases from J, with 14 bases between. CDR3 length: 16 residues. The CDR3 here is CASSLLGLTPSYEQYF. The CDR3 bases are TGCGCCAGCAGCTTGTTAGGCTTGACTCCCTCCTACGAGCAGTACTTC.

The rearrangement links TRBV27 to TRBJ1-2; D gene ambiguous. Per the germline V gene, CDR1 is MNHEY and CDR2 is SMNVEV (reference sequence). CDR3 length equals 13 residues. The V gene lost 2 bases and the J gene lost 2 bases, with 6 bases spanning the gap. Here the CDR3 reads CASSLARNYGYTF. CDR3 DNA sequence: TGTGCCAGCAGTTTAGCCAGGAACTATGGCTACACCTTC.